This TCR beta chain derives from a study of T cell repertoires in ileal Crohn's disease. TCRB immunosequencing input was roughly 500 nanograms of biopsy DNA per sample. TCRdb's table, derived via immunoSEQ multiplex PCR, lists solely in-frame clones and lacks some. Of 17,000 or so clones in the sample, just over 85% were seen once. The CDR3 is 16 amino acids. V was shortened by 0 bases and J by 0 bases, with 13 bases between the two germline ends. Germline values: CDR1 SGHRS, CDR2 YFSETQ. The rearrangement links TRBV5-1 to TRBJ2-7; a possible D gene is TRBD2 (5 bases). This TCR was sampled from an adult with Crohn's disease. The sequenced material came from ileal tissue. CDR3 DNA: TGCGCCAGCAGCTTGGATGAGGGAGTGCGCTCCTACGAGCAGTACTTC. Translation: CASSLDEGVRSYEQYF.